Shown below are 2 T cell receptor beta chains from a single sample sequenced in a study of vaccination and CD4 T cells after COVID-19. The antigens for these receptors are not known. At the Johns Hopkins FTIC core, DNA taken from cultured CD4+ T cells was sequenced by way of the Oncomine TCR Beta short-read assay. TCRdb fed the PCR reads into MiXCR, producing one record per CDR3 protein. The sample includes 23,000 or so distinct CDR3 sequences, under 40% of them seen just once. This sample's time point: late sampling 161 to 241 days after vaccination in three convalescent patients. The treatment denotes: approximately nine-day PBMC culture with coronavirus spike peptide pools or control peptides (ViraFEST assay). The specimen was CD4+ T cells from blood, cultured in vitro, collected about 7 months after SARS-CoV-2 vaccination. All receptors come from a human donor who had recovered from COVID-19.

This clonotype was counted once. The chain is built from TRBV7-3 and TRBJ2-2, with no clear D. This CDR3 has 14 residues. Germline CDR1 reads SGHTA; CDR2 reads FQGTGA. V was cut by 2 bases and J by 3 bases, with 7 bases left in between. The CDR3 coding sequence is TGTGCCAGCAGCTTAGGGTCCCACACCGGGGAGCTGTTTTTT. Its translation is CASSLGSHTGELFF.

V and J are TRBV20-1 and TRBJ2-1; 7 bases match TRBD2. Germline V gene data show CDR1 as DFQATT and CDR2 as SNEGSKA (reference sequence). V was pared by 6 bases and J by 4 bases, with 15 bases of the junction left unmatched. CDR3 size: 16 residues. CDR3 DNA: TGCAGTGCCACCACGAGGGCGGGAGTAGGATACAATGAGCAGTTCTTC. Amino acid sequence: CSATTRAGVGYNEQFF.